Detailed here is one T cell receptor (beta chain). The length of the CDR3 is 17 residues. V was trimmed by 1 base and J by 5 bases, leaving 18 bases between them. Germline CDR1 reads MGHRA; CDR2 reads YSYEKL. This sample was taken from a study of Tregs in tolerant kidney transplant recipients. TCRdb keeps only in-frame clones here, not all; method: immunoSEQ multiplex PCR. Of fewer than 100,000 clones in the sample, more than 85% are singletons; the top ten hold about 0.34%. The starting material was Tregs from blood, obtained before the transplant. The J gene is TRBJ2-1, the V gene TRBV4-1; D possibly corresponds to TRBD1 (6 bases). The clonotype comes from a human donor who received a combined kidney and bone marrow transplant. DNA of the CDR3: TGCGCCAGCAGCCAAGGAAGGGGCGACAGGTTTAACAATGAGCAGTTCTTC. Residues: CASSQGRGDRFNNEQFF.